The 7 T cell receptor beta chains given below trace back to one sample, sequenced in a study of neoadjuvant nivolumab and ipilimumab in lung cancer. Assay used: immunoSEQ multiplex PCR; TCRdb lists only in-frame clones, some missing. The table includes about 9,700 clones, 77% detected once. The starting material was tumor tissue, obtained after neoadjuvant nivolumab, alone or with ipilimumab, at or shortly before surgery. The receptors derive from an adult with non-small cell lung cancer. Some clones in this sample may be carry-over from other donors' samples.

The chain uses TRBV20-1 and TRBJ1-1, with unresolved D. CDR3 size: 11 residues. Germline-derived CDR1 and CDR2 are DFQATT and SNEGSKA (reference sequence). V dropped 1 base and J dropped 5 bases, with 5 bases sitting between them. This CDR3 is CSARGRTEAFF. CDR3 nucleotide sequence: TGCAGTGCTAGAGGACGTACTGAAGCTTTCTTT.

The chain links TRBV5-8 to TRBJ1-1; 10 bases map to TRBD1. CDR1 and CDR2 from the germline V gene are SGHTS and YDEGEE. The CDR3 totals 14 residues. V lost 4 bases, J lost 4 bases, and 4 bases stayed unmatched. CDR3 loop: CASSPTGGFTEAFF. The DNA of the CDR3 is TGTGCCAGCAGCCCGACAGGGGGCTTCACTGAAGCTTTCTTT.

The CDR3 nucleotides are TGTGCCAGCAGCTTGGGGACGGGGAGCTCCTACGAGCAGTACTTC. It codes for CASSLGTGSSYEQYF. The V and J genes are TRBV7-2 and TRBJ2-7; D might be TRBD1 or TRBD2, each matching 5 bases. Germline-derived CDR1 and CDR2 are SGHTA and FQGNSA. V was cut by 3 bases and J by 0 bases, with 12 bases left in between. There are 15 residues in the CDR3.

V is TRBV11-3 and J is TRBJ2-1; 7 bases fit TRBD2. The CDR3 consists of 17 residues. Germline CDR1 is SGHNT and CDR2 is YENEEA. The junction had 20 bases not matched to a gene; V was cut back by 5 bases and J by 10 bases. The CDR3, as DNA: TGTGCCAGCAGCAGCCCCTTTTATGCGGGAGCGCCCCTGGAGCAGTTCTTC. Protein sequence: CASSSPFYAGAPLEQFF.

The chain joins TRBV7-8 to TRBJ1-1; D may be TRBD1 (5 bases). V shed 2 bases and J shed 3 bases, with 10 bases lying between them. CDR3 length: 14 amino acids. The germline gives CDR1 SGHVS, CDR2 FQNEAQ. Written as DNA, the CDR3 is TGTGCCAGCAGCTTAAGGATCAGGGACACTGAAGCTTTCTTT. Its translation: CASSLRIRDTEAFF.

V is TRBV29-1 and J is TRBJ2-1; 8 bases fit TRBD2. The CDR3 sequence is 13 residues long. V was pared by 3 bases and J by 7 bases, with 5 bases of the junction left unmatched. CDR1 SQVTM and CDR2 ANQGSEA come from the germline V gene. The CDR3 DNA reads as TGCAGCGTTGAGTGGCGGGGGGTAAATGAGCAGTTCTTC. Amino acids: CSVEWRGVNEQFF.

The chain links TRBV6-5 to TRBJ1-2, with 9 bases that match TRBD1. V lost 9 bases to trimming and J lost 2 bases; unmatched junction nucleotides: 7. Germline values: CDR1 MNHEY, CDR2 SVGAGI. The CDR3 totals 14 residues. The CDR3 DNA sequence: TGTGCCAGTACGTATGGACAGGGGAACTATGGCTACACCTTC. It encodes CASTYGQGNYGYTF.